This T cell receptor (beta chain) was profiled in a study of OX40 agonist ivuxolimab in advanced cancers. Study background: Ivuxolimab, an agonistic anti-OX40 (CD134) antibody, was given to patients. It was permissible to have had prior anti-PD-1, anti-PD-L1 or anti-CTLA-4 therapy, and less than 45% had some. Points from the study as a whole: Certain nonresponding patients likewise had low normalized T-cell clonal expansion.

CDR1 is PRHDT and CDR2 is FYEKMQ in the germline V gene (reference sequence). This CDR3 has 11 residues. V shed 3 bases and J shed 8 bases, with 5 bases lying between them. This clone appeared a few times. What it binds is not known. With autoimmune disease history or systemic immunosuppression, patients were excluded. The data were produced by immunoSEQ multiplex PCR, yet TCRdb's version contains in-frame clones alone and is incomplete. In the table there are about 38,000 clones, roughly 82% of which are singletons. V is TRBV13 and J is TRBJ2-1; D remains unclear. The sequenced sample was CD4+ or CD8+ T cells sorted from blood, obtained in a trial of the OX40 agonist ivuxolimab. The sequence came from an adult with an advanced solid tumor such as melanoma, head and neck, liver or kidney cancer. The CDR3 DNA follows: TGTGCCAGCAGCTTGGCGGATGAGCAGTTCTTC. Translating it yields CASSLADEQFF.